The present TCR beta chain was sequenced within a study of T cell responses to AZD1222 COVID-19 vaccine. Study-wide context: Second doses at about 4 or about 12 weeks were pooled.

Measured with immunoSEQ multiplex PCR; TCRdb has only the in-frame clones, and not every one. The sample yields 150,000 to 200,000 clones, about 92% seen once. Sequenced material: peripheral blood, taken on day 0 of AZD1222 vaccination. This TCR was sampled from an adult in good health.

CDR3 amino acids: CAIRENPGRGNTIYF. CDR3 nucleotides: TGTGCCATCAGAGAGAACCCGGGGCGAGGAAACACCATATATTTT. The genes are TRBV10-3 and TRBJ1-3; the D gene is possibly TRBD1 (5 bases). CDR3 length: 15 amino acids. Germline values: CDR1 ENHRY, CDR2 SYGVKD. V was clipped by 6 bases and J by 4 bases, with 16 bases between them.